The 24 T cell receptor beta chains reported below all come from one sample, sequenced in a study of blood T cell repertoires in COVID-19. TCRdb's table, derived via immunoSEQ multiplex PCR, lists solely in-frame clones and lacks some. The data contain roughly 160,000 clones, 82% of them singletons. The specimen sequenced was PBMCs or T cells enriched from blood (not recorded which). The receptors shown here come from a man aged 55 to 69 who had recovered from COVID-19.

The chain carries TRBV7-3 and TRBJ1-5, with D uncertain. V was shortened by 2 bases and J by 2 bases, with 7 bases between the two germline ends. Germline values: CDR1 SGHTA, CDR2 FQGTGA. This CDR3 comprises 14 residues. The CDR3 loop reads CASSLDNGNQPQHF. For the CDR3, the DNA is TGTGCCAGCAGCTTAGACAATGGCAATCAGCCCCAGCATTTT.

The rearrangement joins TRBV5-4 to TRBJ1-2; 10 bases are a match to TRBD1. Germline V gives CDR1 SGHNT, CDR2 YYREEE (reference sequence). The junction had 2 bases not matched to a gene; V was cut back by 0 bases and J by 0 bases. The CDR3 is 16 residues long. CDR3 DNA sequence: TGTGCCAGCAGCTTGGGTGGACAGGGGGCTAACTATGGCTACACCTTC. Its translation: CASSLGGQGANYGYTF.

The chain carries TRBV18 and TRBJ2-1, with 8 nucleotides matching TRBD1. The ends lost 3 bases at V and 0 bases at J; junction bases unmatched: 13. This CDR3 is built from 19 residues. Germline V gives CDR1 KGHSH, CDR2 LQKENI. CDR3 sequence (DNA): TGTGCCAGCTCACCTATCCTACAGGGGGGCCGTAGCTCCTACAATGAGCAGTTCTTC. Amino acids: CASSPILQGGRSSYNEQFF.

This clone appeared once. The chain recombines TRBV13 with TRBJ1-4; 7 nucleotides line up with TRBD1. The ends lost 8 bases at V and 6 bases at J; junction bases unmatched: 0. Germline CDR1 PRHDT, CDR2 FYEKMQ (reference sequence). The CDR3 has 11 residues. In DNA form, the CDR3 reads TGTGCCAGCGGACAGGATGAAAAACTGTTTTTT. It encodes CASGQDEKLFF.

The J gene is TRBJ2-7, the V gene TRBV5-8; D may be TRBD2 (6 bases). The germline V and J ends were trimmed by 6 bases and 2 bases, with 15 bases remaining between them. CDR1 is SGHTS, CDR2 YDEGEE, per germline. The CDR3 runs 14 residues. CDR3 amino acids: CASNAGLPTYEQYF. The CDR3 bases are TGTGCCAGCAACGCGGGACTCCCCACCTACGAGCAGTACTTC.

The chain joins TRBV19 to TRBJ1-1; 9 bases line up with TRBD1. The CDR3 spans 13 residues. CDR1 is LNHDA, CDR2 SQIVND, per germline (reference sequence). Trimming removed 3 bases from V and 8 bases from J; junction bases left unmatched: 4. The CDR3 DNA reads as TGTGCCAGTAGTATCACAACAGGGGGCGAAGCTTTCTTT. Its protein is CASSITTGGEAFF.

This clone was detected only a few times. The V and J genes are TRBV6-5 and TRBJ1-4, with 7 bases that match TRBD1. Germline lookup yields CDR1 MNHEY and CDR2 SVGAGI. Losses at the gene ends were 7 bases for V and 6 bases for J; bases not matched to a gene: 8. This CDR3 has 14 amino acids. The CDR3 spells CASKLDRVDEKLFF. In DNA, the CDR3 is TGTGCCAGCAAGCTCGACAGGGTAGATGAAAAACTGTTTTTT.

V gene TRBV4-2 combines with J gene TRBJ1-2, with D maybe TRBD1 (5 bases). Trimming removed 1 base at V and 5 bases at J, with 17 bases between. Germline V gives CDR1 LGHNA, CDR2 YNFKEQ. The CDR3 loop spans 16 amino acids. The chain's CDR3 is CASSQALSQGWYGYTF. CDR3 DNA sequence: TGTGCCAGCAGCCAAGCACTCTCTCAGGGCTGGTATGGCTACACCTTC.

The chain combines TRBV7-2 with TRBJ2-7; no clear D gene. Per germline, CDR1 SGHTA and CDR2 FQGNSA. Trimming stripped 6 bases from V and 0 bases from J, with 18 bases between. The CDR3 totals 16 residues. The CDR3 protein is CASSLKHTTYSYEQYF. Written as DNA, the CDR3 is TGTGCCAGCAGTCTTAAACATACGACTTACTCCTACGAGCAGTACTTC.

CDR3 DNA sequence: TGTGCCAGCAGACTTCCCGGGACAGGGGTGTACGAGCAGTACTTC. Protein sequence: CASRLPGTGVYEQYF. The chain links TRBV2 to TRBJ2-7; 10 positions match TRBD1. This CDR3 has 15 amino acids. J was trimmed by 4 bases and V by 6 bases; bases with no gene match: 9. Germline V gene data show CDR1 as SNHLY and CDR2 as FYNNEI.

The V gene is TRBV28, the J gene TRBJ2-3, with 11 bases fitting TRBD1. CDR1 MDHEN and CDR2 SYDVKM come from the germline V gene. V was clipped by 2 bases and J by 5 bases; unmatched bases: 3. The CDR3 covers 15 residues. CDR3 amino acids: CASSLGGQGGDTQYF. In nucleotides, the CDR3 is TGTGCCAGCAGTTTAGGGGGACAGGGGGGAGATACGCAGTATTTT.

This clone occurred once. CDR3: CASSPGTSGTYEQYF. Written as DNA, the CDR3 is TGTGCCAGCAGCCCCGGGACTAGCGGGACCTACGAGCAGTACTTC. The chain combines TRBV13 with TRBJ2-7, with TRBD2 matching 13 bases. The CDR3 is 15 residues long. The V segment lost 5 bases and the J segment 2 bases; nucleotides outside the gene matches: 3. Germline loops: CDR1 PRHDT, CDR2 FYEKMQ (reference sequence).

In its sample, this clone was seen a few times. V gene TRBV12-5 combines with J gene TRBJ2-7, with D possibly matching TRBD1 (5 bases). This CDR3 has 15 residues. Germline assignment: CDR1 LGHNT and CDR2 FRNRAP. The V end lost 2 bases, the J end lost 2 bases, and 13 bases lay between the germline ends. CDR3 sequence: CASGLFRTHTYEQYF. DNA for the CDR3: TGTGCTAGTGGTTTGTTTAGGACACACACCTACGAGCAGTACTTC.

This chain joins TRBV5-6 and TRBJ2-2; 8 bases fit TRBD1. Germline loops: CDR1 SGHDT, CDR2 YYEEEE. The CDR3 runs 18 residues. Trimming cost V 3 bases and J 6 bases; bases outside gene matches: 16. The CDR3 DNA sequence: TGTGCCAGCAGCTCCAGACAGGGGTCGCAACACAGTGCCGGGGAGCTGTTTTTT. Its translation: CASSSRQGSQHSAGELFF.

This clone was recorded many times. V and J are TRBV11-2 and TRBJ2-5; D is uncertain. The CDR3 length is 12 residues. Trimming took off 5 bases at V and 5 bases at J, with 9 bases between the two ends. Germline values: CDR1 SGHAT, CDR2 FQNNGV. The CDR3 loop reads CASSRVLETQYF. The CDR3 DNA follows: TGTGCCAGCAGCCGAGTGTTGGAGACCCAGTACTTC.

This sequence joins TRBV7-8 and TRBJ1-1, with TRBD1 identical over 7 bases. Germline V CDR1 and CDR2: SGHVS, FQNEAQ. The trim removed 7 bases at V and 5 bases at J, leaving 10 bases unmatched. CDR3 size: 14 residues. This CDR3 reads CASIVDRVGTEAFF. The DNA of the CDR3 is TGTGCCAGCATCGTCGACAGGGTGGGGACTGAAGCTTTCTTT. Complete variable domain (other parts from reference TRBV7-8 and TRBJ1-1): GAGVSQSPRYKVAKRGQDVALRCDPISGHVSLFWYQQALGQGPEFLTYFQNEAQLDKSGLPSDRFFAERPEGSVSTLKIQRTQQEDSAVYLCASIVDRVGTEAFFGQGTRLTVV.

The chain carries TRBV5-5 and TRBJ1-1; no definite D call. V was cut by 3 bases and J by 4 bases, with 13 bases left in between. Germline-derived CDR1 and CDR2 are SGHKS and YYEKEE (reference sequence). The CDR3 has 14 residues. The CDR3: CASSWAKVGTEAFF. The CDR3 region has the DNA TGTGCCAGCAGCTGGGCCAAGGTAGGCACTGAAGCTTTCTTT.

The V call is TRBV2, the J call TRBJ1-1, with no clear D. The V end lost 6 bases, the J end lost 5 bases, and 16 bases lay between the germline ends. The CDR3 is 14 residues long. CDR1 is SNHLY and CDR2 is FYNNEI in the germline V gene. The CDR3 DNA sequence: TGTGCCAGCAGGAGCGGGGAGTTCGAGACTGAAGCTTTCTTT. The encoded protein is CASRSGEFETEAFF.

CDR3 nucleotide sequence: TGTGCCAGTAGTATAGTCAGGAACACAGATACGCAGTATTTT. This gives the protein CASSIVRNTDTQYF. The chain has TRBV19 and TRBJ2-3; D gene ambiguous. CDR3 length: 14 amino acids. The V end lost 1 base, the J end lost 2 bases, and 7 bases lay between the germline ends. Germline assignment: CDR1 LNHDA and CDR2 SQIVND (reference sequence).

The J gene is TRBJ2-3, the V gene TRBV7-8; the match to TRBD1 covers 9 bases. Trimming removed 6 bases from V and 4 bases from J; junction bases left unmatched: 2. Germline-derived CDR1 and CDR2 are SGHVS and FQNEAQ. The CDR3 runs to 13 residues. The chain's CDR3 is CASRQGAPDTQYF. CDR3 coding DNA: TGTGCCAGCAGACAGGGGGCCCCAGATACGCAGTATTTT.

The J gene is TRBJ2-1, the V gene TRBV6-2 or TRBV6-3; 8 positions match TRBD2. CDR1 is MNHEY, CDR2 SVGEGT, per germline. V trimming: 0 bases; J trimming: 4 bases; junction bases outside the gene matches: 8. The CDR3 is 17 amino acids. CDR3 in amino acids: CASSYSGPGGIYNEQFF. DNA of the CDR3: TGTGCCAGCAGTTACTCGGGTCCGGGAGGGATTTACAATGAGCAGTTCTTC.

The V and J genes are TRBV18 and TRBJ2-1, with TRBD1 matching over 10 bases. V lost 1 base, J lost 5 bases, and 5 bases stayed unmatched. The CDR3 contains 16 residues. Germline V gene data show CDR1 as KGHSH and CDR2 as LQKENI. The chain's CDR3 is CASSPLSGTGDNEQFF. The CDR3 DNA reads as TGTGCCAGCTCACCACTATCCGGGACAGGGGACAATGAGCAGTTCTTC.

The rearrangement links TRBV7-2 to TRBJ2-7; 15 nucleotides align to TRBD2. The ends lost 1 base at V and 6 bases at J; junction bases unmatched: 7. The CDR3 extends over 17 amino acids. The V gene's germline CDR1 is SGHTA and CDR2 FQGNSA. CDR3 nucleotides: TGTGCCAGCAGCTTAGTGGGGGGACTAGCGGGAGGCGGCGAGCAGTACTTC. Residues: CASSLVGGLAGGGEQYF.

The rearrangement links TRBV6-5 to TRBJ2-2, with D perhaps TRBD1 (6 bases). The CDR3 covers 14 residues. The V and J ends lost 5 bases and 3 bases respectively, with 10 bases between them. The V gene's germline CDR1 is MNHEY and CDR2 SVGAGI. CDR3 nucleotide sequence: TGTGCCAGCAGTCGGGACACCTACACCGGGGAGCTGTTTTTT. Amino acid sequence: CASSRDTYTGELFF.